The TCR beta chain under discussion was sequenced for a study of cytomegalovirus exposure and HLA in healthy donors. The CDR3 loop spans 15 amino acids. Germline values: CDR1 SGHRS, CDR2 YFSETQ. V gave up 5 bases and J gave up 3 bases, with 14 bases separating them. Primers: 60 Vbeta forward and 13 Jbeta reverse. Produced via immunoSEQ multiplex PCR; TCRdb's table is partial and in-frame only. The sample lists 250,000 to 350,000 clones; about 80% were seen once. The chain uses TRBV5-1 and TRBJ1-4, with D possibly TRBD1 on 5 matching bases. Sequenced: PBMCs. The sequence was collected from a girl aged 2 to 10 in good health and CMV-seronegative. CDR3: CASSSSGGSNEKLFF. The CDR3 DNA sequence: TGCGCCAGCAGTTCATCTGGGGGGTCTAATGAAAAACTGTTTTTT.